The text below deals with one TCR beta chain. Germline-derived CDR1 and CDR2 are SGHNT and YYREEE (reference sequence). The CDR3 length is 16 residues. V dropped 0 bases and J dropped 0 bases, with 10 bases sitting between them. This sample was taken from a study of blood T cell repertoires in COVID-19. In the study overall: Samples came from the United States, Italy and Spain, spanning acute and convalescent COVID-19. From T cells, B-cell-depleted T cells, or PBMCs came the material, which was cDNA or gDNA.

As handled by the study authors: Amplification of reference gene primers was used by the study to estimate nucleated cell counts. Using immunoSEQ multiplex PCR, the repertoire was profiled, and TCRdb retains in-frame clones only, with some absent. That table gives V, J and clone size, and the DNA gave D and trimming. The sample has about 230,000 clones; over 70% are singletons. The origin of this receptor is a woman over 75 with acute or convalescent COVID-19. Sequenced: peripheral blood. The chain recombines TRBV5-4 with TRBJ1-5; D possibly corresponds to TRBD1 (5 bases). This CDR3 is CASSLDGGGSNQPQHF. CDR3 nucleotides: TGTGCCAGCAGCTTGGACGGCGGGGGTAGCAATCAGCCCCAGCATTTT.